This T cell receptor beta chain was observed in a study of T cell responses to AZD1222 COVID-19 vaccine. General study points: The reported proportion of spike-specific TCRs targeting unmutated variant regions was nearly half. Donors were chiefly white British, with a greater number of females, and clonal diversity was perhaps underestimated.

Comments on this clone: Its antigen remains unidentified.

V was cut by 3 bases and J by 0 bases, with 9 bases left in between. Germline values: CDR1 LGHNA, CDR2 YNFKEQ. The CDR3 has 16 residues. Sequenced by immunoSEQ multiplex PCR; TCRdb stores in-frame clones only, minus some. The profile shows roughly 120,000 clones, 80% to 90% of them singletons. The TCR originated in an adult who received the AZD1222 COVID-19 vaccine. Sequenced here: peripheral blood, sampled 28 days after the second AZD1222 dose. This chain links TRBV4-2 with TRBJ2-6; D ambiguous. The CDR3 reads CASSQEPLSGANVLTF. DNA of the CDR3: TGTGCCAGCAGCCAGGAACCCCTCTCTGGGGCCAACGTCCTGACTTTC.